Below, 29 T cell receptor beta chains from the same sample are listed, as sequenced in a study of blood T cell repertoires in COVID-19. The method was immunoSEQ multiplex PCR; TCRdb's version includes in-frame clones alone and lacks a portion of them. In the table there are 200,000 to 250,000 clones, 90% of which are singletons. What was sequenced was peripheral blood. These receptors all stem from a man aged 25 to 45 with COVID-19, enrolled during active disease.

The chain combines TRBV2 with TRBJ1-1; D is perhaps TRBD1 (5 bases). Germline loops: CDR1 SNHLY, CDR2 FYNNEI. V lost 7 bases and J 1 base, leaving 10 bases between the germline ends. The CDR3 is 13 residues long. The CDR3 DNA reads as TGTGCCAGCAACTTTAGGGGGAACACTGAAGCTTTCTTT. Translating it yields CASNFRGNTEAFF. Variable domain in full (rest from reference TRBV2 and TRBJ1-1): EPEVTQTPSHQVTQMGQEVILRCVPISNHLYFYWYRQILGQKVEFLVSFYNNEISEKSEIFDDQFSVERPDGSNFTLKIRSTKLEDSAMYFCASNFRGNTEAFFGQGTRLTVV.

This clone has just a few counts. This chain uses TRBV28 with TRBJ1-3; 7 bases line up with TRBD1. The trim removed 4 bases at V and 6 bases at J, leaving 9 bases unmatched. This CDR3 spans 15 amino acids. Germline-derived CDR1 and CDR2 are MDHEN and SYDVKM. CDR3 sequence reads: CASSSPQGRANTIYF. CDR3 bases: TGTGCCAGCAGTTCACCACAGGGGCGTGCAAACACCATATATTTT.

This clone was seen only once. The gene calls are TRBV28 and TRBJ2-7; 16 bases are a match to TRBD2. With V trimmed by 4 bases and J by 5 bases, 5 bases remained unmatched. CDR3 size: 16 residues. Per germline, CDR1 MDHEN and CDR2 SYDVKM. The CDR3 sequence: CASSSPGTSGRDEQYF. The DNA for the CDR3 is TGTGCCAGCAGTTCTCCCGGGACTAGCGGGAGGGACGAGCAGTACTTC. Together with reference TRBV28 and TRBJ2-7, the CDR3 gives the full variable domain: DVKVTQSSRYLVKRTGEKVFLECVQDMDHENMFWYRQDPGLGLRLIYFSYDVKMKEKGDIPEGYSVSREKKERFSLILESASTNQTSMYLCASSSPGTSGRDEQYFGPGTRLTVT.

The chain uses TRBV5-1 and TRBJ2-3; tentatively, D is TRBD1 (6 bases). Germline V lookup: CDR1 SGHRS, CDR2 YFSETQ. V was pared by 0 bases and J by 0 bases, with 11 bases between. The CDR3 has 16 amino acids. The CDR3 loop is CASSLALDRSTDTQYF. The CDR3 nucleotides read TGCGCCAGCAGCTTGGCGCTAGACAGGAGCACAGATACGCAGTATTTT.

The V gene is TRBV6-2 or TRBV6-3, the J gene TRBJ2-7; the D gene is possibly TRBD1 (6 bases). The CDR3 sequence is 15 residues long. Trimming removed 2 bases from V and 2 bases from J, with 13 bases in between. Germline V lookup: CDR1 MNHEY, CDR2 SVGEGT. This chain's CDR3 is CASSYLPGETYEQYF. The CDR3 nucleotides are TGTGCCAGCAGTTACCTTCCAGGGGAGACCTACGAGCAGTACTTC.

This clone was recorded only once. The rearrangement uses TRBV18 and TRBJ2-1, with 13 bases fitting TRBD2. V was clipped by 3 bases and J by 6 bases; unmatched bases: 5. This CDR3 region has 16 residues. Germline V lookup: CDR1 KGHSH, CDR2 LQKENI. The DNA for the CDR3 is TGTGCCAGCTCACCCCCGGGACTAGCGGGAATCAATGAGCAGTTCTTC. Translation gives CASSPPGLAGINEQFF.

The chain joins TRBV4-1 to TRBJ1-4; D perhaps matches TRBD1 (6 bases). Germline V gives CDR1 MGHRA, CDR2 YSYEKL. V lost 0 bases to trimming and J lost 8 bases, with 10 bases between them. The CDR3 spans 14 residues. CDR3 sequence: CASSQEQGREKLFF. The CDR3 DNA is TGCGCCAGCAGCCAAGAACAGGGACGCGAAAAACTGTTTTTT.

The genes are TRBV18 and TRBJ2-7, with a possible D match to TRBD1 (5 bases). Trimming removed 1 base from V and 0 bases from J, with 7 bases in between. Germline CDR1 reads KGHSH; CDR2 reads LQKENI. CDR3 size: 14 residues. CDR3 DNA: TGTGCCAGCTCACCACTCGACAGCTCCTACGAGCAGTACTTC. Translation gives CASSPLDSSYEQYF. The whole variable domain, filled in from reference TRBV18 and TRBJ2-7, reads NAGVMQNPRHLVRRRGQEARLRCSPMKGHSHVYWYRQLPEEGLKFMVYLQKENIIDESGMPKERFSAEFPKEGPSILRIQQVVRGDSAAYFCASSPLDSSYEQYFGPGTRLTVT.

This clone was detected only a few times. The chain joins TRBV3-1 (or the pseudogene TRBV3-2) to TRBJ2-7, with D tentatively TRBD2 (6 bases). The CDR3 has 16 residues. V was cut by 1 base and J by 9 bases, with 22 bases left in between. Germline assignment: CDR1 LGHDT and CDR2 YNNKEL (reference sequence). CDR3 in DNA: TGTGCCAGCAGCCAAGTTCCAGCGGGTATATACGACGGGCAGTACTTC. Its translation: CASSQVPAGIYDGQYF.

The chain carries TRBV6-5 and TRBJ2-3; D is undetermined. Germline-derived CDR1 and CDR2 are MNHEY and SVGAGI. Trimming removed 7 bases from V and 8 bases from J, with 16 bases in between. The CDR3 has 13 amino acids. The CDR3: CASKRDKTSTQYF. CDR3 DNA: TGTGCCAGCAAAAGAGACAAGACCTCTACGCAGTATTTT.

This rearrangement joins TRBV14 to TRBJ1-1, with 10 bases aligning to TRBD1. J was trimmed by 6 bases and V by 4 bases; bases with no gene match: 5. The CDR3 is made up of 14 amino acids. Germline loops: CDR1 SGHDN, CDR2 FVKESK. The DNA of the CDR3 is TGTGCCAGCAGCCTGGGACAGGGGAGGGCTGAAGCTTTCTTT. Translating gives CASSLGQGRAEAFF.

J is TRBJ2-5 and V is TRBV10-3, with D possibly TRBD2 on 5 matching bases. CDR3 size: 13 residues. Germline lookup yields CDR1 ENHRY and CDR2 SYGVKD. V was shortened by 6 bases and J by 1 base, with 9 bases between the two germline ends. The chain's CDR3 is CAISFGLQETQYF. CDR3 DNA: TGTGCCATCAGCTTTGGACTCCAAGAGACCCAGTACTTC.

V is TRBV5-5 and J is TRBJ1-2; 8 bases align to TRBD1. Germline trimming cut 0 bases from V and 3 bases from J; bases unmatched to any gene: 7. Germline CDR1 and CDR2: SGHKS and YYEKEE (reference sequence). This CDR3 spans 16 amino acids. CDR3 bases: TGTGCCAGCAGCTTGGAGGGCAGGGGGCGCGACTATGGCTACACCTTC. Translation gives CASSLEGRGRDYGYTF.

V usage is TRBV6-5 and J usage is TRBJ2-7, with D hard to call. Germline V lookup: CDR1 MNHEY, CDR2 SVGAGI. The V end lost 7 bases, the J end lost 0 bases, and 7 bases lay between the germline ends. The CDR3 is made up of 12 amino acids. The CDR3 protein is CASTESSYEQYF. The CDR3 bases are TGTGCCAGCACCGAGAGCTCCTACGAGCAGTACTTC.

This clone was seen only a few times. The V and J genes are TRBV4-1 and TRBJ2-7, with D maybe TRBD2 (6 bases). Between the trimmed V and J ends, which lost 1 base and 3 bases, there was a span of 16 bases. The germline V gene encodes CDR1 MGHRA and CDR2 YSYEKL. This CDR3 has 16 residues. The CDR3: CASSQAYGGIDYEQYF. CDR3 sequence (DNA): TGCGCCAGCAGCCAAGCCTACGGGGGTATTGACTACGAGCAGTACTTC.

This chain joins TRBV20-1 and TRBJ1-5, with TRBD1 identical over 9 bases. Germline trimming cut 6 bases from V and 7 bases from J; bases unmatched to any gene: 19. CDR1 is DFQATT, CDR2 SNEGSKA, per germline (reference sequence). The CDR3 covers 17 residues. This CDR3 is CSASRSGTGYLQQPQHF. CDR3 sequence (DNA): TGCAGTGCGAGTAGGTCTGGGACAGGGTATCTACAACAGCCCCAGCATTTT.

The chain couples TRBV28 to TRBJ1-6; the match to TRBD1 covers 8 bases. V lost 5 bases and J lost 5; bases outside the gene matches: 5. This CDR3 has 15 residues. CDR1 MDHEN and CDR2 SYDVKM come from the germline V gene. CDR3 coding DNA: TGTGCCAGCAGTCTCTTGGACAGGGATAATTCACCCCTCCACTTT. It translates to CASSLLDRDNSPLHF.

The chain combines TRBV5-1 with TRBJ2-7; D is perhaps TRBD2 (6 bases). The CDR3 runs to 12 residues. Trimming cost V 4 bases and J 6 bases, with 11 bases left between them. The germline CDR1 and CDR2 sequences are SGHRS and YFSETQ. The CDR3 reads CASSHLGGEQYF. CDR3 coding DNA: TGCGCCAGCAGCCATCTGGGGGGCGAGCAGTACTTC.

V usage is TRBV2 and J usage is TRBJ2-5; no clear D. The CDR3 extends over 12 amino acids. Looked up from germline, CDR1 is SNHLY and CDR2 is FYNNEI. Deletions cut 7 bases from V and 2 bases from J, with 8 bases between. The CDR3 bases are TGTGCCAGCACAGAGGAGCAAGAGACCCAGTACTTC. Residues: CASTEEQETQYF. The full variable domain, its missing parts supplied by reference TRBV2 and TRBJ2-5, is EPEVTQTPSHQVTQMGQEVILRCVPISNHLYFYWYRQILGQKVEFLVSFYNNEISEKSEIFDDQFSVERPDGSNFTLKIRSTKLEDSAMYFCASTEEQETQYFGPGTRLLVL.

The CDR3: CASSQRLLEGNEQFF. The CDR3 DNA follows: TGTGCCAGCAGCCAACGACTCCTGGAGGGCAATGAGCAGTTCTTC. The gene calls are TRBV3-1 (or the pseudogene TRBV3-2) and TRBJ2-1; D might be TRBD2 (6 bases). CDR1 LGHDT and CDR2 YNNKEL come from the germline V gene (reference sequence). The CDR3 consists of 15 residues. Between the trimmed V and J ends, which lost 2 bases and 6 bases, there was a span of 14 bases.

This rearrangement joins TRBV11-3 to TRBJ2-1; 10 bases fit TRBD2. V shed 4 bases and J 3 bases; nucleotides not matched to a gene: 12. This CDR3 has 18 residues. Per germline, CDR1 SGHNT and CDR2 YENEEA. The CDR3 DNA is TGTGCCAGCAGCTCAGGCCGGACTAGCGGATCGGACTACAATGAGCAGTTCTTC. This encodes CASSSGRTSGSDYNEQFF. Combining the CDR3 with reference TRBV11-3 and TRBJ2-1 gives the whole variable domain EAGVVQSPRYKIIEKKQPVAFWCNPISGHNTLYWYLQNLGQGPELLIRYENEEAVDDSQLPKDRFSAERLKGVDSTLKIQPAELGDSAVYLCASSSGRTSGSDYNEQFFGPGTRLTVL.

The V call is TRBV6-5, the J call TRBJ1-2, with a weak D call TRBD1 (5 bases). V lost 0 bases, J lost 4 bases, and 9 bases lay in between. The CDR3 is 14 amino acids. Germline-derived CDR1 and CDR2 are MNHEY and SVGAGI. DNA of the CDR3: TGTGCCAGCAGTTACTCGGCACAGGCCTATGGCTACACCTTC. The encoded protein is CASSYSAQAYGYTF.

The J gene is TRBJ2-2, the V gene TRBV27; a weak D match, TRBD1 (6 bases). CDR1 is MNHEY, CDR2 SMNVEV, per germline (reference sequence). This CDR3 has 18 residues. V dropped 10 bases and J dropped 8 bases, with 32 bases sitting between them. CDR3 nucleotide sequence: TGTGCCACCCTTCCTGTCGTTGGCTTGGGAGACAGGAAGGGGGAGCTGTTTTTT. This codes for CATLPVVGLGDRKGELFF.

This clone was found once. CDR3 in amino acids: CAAGTDSNQPQHF. The CDR3 bases are TGTGCCGCCGGGACAGATAGCAATCAGCCCCAGCATTTT. The chain employs TRBV2 and TRBJ1-5; 7 bases are a match to TRBD1. The CDR3 length is 13 residues. Germline CDR1 is SNHLY and CDR2 is FYNNEI. J lost 0 bases, V lost 11 bases, and 4 bases had no gene match.

CDR3 in amino acids: CASSSGLAKEQYF. CDR3 sequence (DNA): TGTGCCAGCAGCTCGGGACTAGCGAAGGAGCAGTACTTC. The J gene is TRBJ2-7, the V gene TRBV11-2, with 10 positions matching TRBD2. Germline V gene sequence: CDR1 SGHAT, CDR2 FQNNGV. The CDR3 spans 13 residues. Trimming cost V 4 bases and J 7 bases; bases outside gene matches: 4. The entire variable domain, with the rest obtained from reference TRBV11-2 and TRBJ2-7, is as follows: EAGVAQSPRYKIIEKRQSVAFWCNPISGHATLYWYQQILGQGPKLLIQFQNNGVVDDSQLPKDRFSAERLKGVDSTLKIQPAKLEDSAVYLCASSSGLAKEQYFGPGTRLTVT.

The rearrangement joins TRBV19 to TRBJ2-1; D is unclear. CDR3 size: 11 residues. Germline loops: CDR1 LNHDA, CDR2 SQIVND (reference sequence). The germline V and J ends were trimmed by 1 base and 11 bases, with 6 bases remaining between them. In nucleotides, the CDR3 is TGTGCCAGTAGTATAGTAACTAAGCAGTTCTTC. The encoded protein is CASSIVTKQFF.

This chain connects TRBV11-2 to TRBJ2-3; D is possibly TRBD2 (5 bases). Deletions cut 5 bases from V and 3 bases from J, with 9 bases between. The CDR3 covers 13 residues. The germline gives CDR1 SGHAT, CDR2 FQNNGV. CDR3 DNA sequence: TGTGCCAGCAGCCCGAGGAGGACAGATACGCAGTATTTT. Translating it yields CASSPRRTDTQYF.

The chain couples TRBV18 to TRBJ1-1; tentative D call: TRBD1 (6 bases). The CDR3 covers 13 residues. V was cut by 4 bases and J by 0 bases, with 6 bases left in between. Germline V lookup: CDR1 KGHSH, CDR2 LQKENI. The CDR3 DNA sequence: TGTGCCAGCTCACAGGGGGTGAACACTGAAGCTTTCTTT. This codes for CASSQGVNTEAFF.

The V gene is TRBV28, the J gene TRBJ2-2; TRBD2 matches at 15 bases. The CDR3 covers 17 residues. The V segment lost 6 bases and the J segment 4 bases; nucleotides outside the gene matches: 6. CDR1 and CDR2 from the germline V gene are MDHEN and SYDVKM. The CDR3 region has the DNA TGTGCCAGCAGCTGGACTAGCGGGAGGGCCGGCACCGGGGAGCTGTTTTTT. It is translated as CASSWTSGRAGTGELFF.